This T cell receptor beta chain was identified during a study of technical replicates of blood from a few donors. TCRdb's copy holds only in-frame clones and misses some; the assay was immunoSEQ multiplex PCR. The sample has about 59,000 clones; about 94% are singletons. This CDR3 has 15 residues. V gave up 5 bases and J gave up 3 bases; unmatched junction bases: 5. CDR1 and CDR2 (germline): SGHNT, YYREEE (reference sequence). The rearrangement joins TRBV5-4 to TRBJ2-1, with 10 bases lining up with TRBD2. The source material was PBMCs. The sequence was obtained from a human donor in good health. Some clones in this sample may be carry-over from other donors' samples. CDR3 sequence (DNA): TGTGCCAGCAGGTTAGCGGGGGGCCTCTACAATGAGCAGTTCTTC. Translation: CASRLAGGLYNEQFF.